The T cell receptor beta chain described here comes from a study of shared clonotypes between healthy human individuals. V dropped 1 base and J dropped 2 bases, with 13 bases sitting between them. The germline CDR1 and CDR2 sequences are LGHNA and YSLEER. CDR3 size: 16 residues. Libraries were prepared by immunoSEQ multiplex PCR; TCRdb keeps only in-frame clonotypes and omits some of them. In the table there are around 1.4 million clones, just under 99% of which are singletons. The sequenced material came from naive CD4+ T cells sorted from blood. Subset denoted: CD45RA+ positively selected. The source of this sequence is a man aged 25 to 40 in good health. V usage is TRBV4-3 and J usage is TRBJ2-3; D is perhaps TRBD1 (5 bases). CDR3 sequence reads: CASSQVQGTFTDTQYF. Written as DNA, the CDR3 is TGCGCCAGCAGCCAAGTCCAGGGAACCTTCACAGATACGCAGTATTTT.